Each of the 28 T cell receptor beta chains below was sequenced from the same sample in a study of blood T cells in healthy people across ages. The authors ran a second PCR of roughly 7 to 11 cycles using a sample-barcoded 5' primer and a J-beta primer mix. TCRdb reprocessed the 5' RACE reads via MiXCR and lists one record per CDR3 protein. The sample contains some 940,000 distinct CDR3 sequences, around 29% of which appear only once. Another study also made use of these data, one on T cells of mothers and their children.

Specimen: blood. All receptors come from a woman aged 40 to 49 in good health.

This clonotype has ten or more counts. The rearrangement links TRBV4-3 to TRBJ2-7, with D hard to call. Trimming removed 6 bases at V and 2 bases at J, with 14 bases between. Germline loops: CDR1 LGHNA, CDR2 YSLEER. The CDR3 is made up of 14 amino acids. CDR3 loop: CASSPGAVAYEQYF. The CDR3 DNA sequence: TGCGCCAGCAGTCCTGGCGCGGTAGCCTACGAGCAGTACTTC.

The chain links TRBV2 to TRBJ1-3, with no clear D. Trimming removed 6 bases at V and 4 bases at J, with 13 bases between. CDR1 and CDR2 (germline): SNHLY, FYNNEI. The CDR3 totals 14 residues. The CDR3 DNA reads as TGTGCCAGCAGAGAAAGGGCTGGAGGAAACACCATATATTTT. This encodes CASRERAGGNTIYF.

This clonotype was observed many times. V usage is TRBV7-2 and J usage is TRBJ2-1; D tentatively fits TRBD1 or TRBD2 (6 bases each). Between the trimmed V and J ends, which lost 5 bases and 15 bases, there was a span of 17 bases. This CDR3 has 12 amino acids. Looked up from germline, CDR1 is SGHTA and CDR2 is FQGNSA. This CDR3 reads CASSLETGGRFF. DNA for the CDR3: TGTGCCAGCAGCCTTGAGACCGGGGGCAGGTTCTTC.

CDR3 residues: CSARVGSFDNEQFF. The DNA of the CDR3 is TGCAGTGCTAGAGTGGGTAGCTTCGACAATGAGCAGTTCTTC. V gene TRBV20-1 combines with J gene TRBJ2-1; D is ambiguous. From germline, CDR1 is DFQATT and CDR2 SNEGSKA (reference sequence). The CDR3 runs to 14 residues. V dropped 1 base and J dropped 5 bases, with 12 bases sitting between them.

This clonotype has at least ten counts. A junction boundary mismatches the germline segment, possibly from a read error. The CDR3 loop is CASSLGQGQTQYF. CDR3 nucleotides: TGTGCTAGCAGCTTAGGACAGGGCCAGACCCAGTACTTC. The rearrangement uses TRBV7-7 and TRBJ2-5; 8 bases are shared with TRBD1. The CDR3 consists of 13 residues. CDR1 is SSHAT and CDR2 is FNYEAQ in the germline V gene (reference sequence).

This clonotype was counted only a few times. V and J are TRBV6-6 and TRBJ1-5; tentative D call: TRBD1 (5 bases). Trimming shortened V by 7 bases and J by 7 bases, and 11 bases separated the two germline ends. The CDR3 consists of 12 residues. Germline-derived CDR1 and CDR2 are MNHNY and SVGAGI (reference sequence). The CDR3 DNA follows: TGTGCCAGCAACGGCGCAGGGCAGCCCCAGCATTTT. Protein: CASNGAGQPQHF.

The V call is TRBV5-6, the J call TRBJ2-6, with D perhaps TRBD2 (7 bases). Germline V gene lookup returns CDR1 SGHDT and CDR2 YYEEEE. Trimming took 0 bases from V and 3 from J, leaving 13 bases between them. This CDR3 contains 17 residues. The CDR3 sequence is CASSLAGGSFGANVLTF. The CDR3, as DNA: TGTGCCAGCAGCTTGGCGGGGGGCTCCTTTGGGGCCAACGTCCTGACTTTC.

As for this clonotype: A junction boundary mismatches the germline segment, possibly from a read error. The chain has TRBV28 and TRBJ1-2; no definite D call. CDR3 size: 12 residues. Germline V lookup: CDR1 MDHEN, CDR2 SYDVKM. CDR3 bases: TGTGCCAGCAGTTTCGTGAACTATGGCTGCACCTTC. Translated: CASSFVNYGCTF.

The chain employs TRBV19 and TRBJ1-5; D unresolved. Trimming left V 8 bases short and J 2 bases short, with 16 bases between. The CDR3 is made up of 15 amino acids. The germline gives CDR1 LNHDA, CDR2 SQIVND (reference sequence). The CDR3 reads CASRWNGPGNQPQHF. CDR3 sequence (DNA): TGTGCCAGTCGGTGGAACGGGCCGGGCAATCAGCCCCAGCATTTT.

This chain joins TRBV7-9 and TRBJ1-5; 8 nucleotides align to TRBD1. The CDR3 has 14 amino acids. The V gene end was trimmed by 4 bases and the J gene end by 9 bases; junction bases not matched to a gene: 8. Germline V lookup: CDR1 SEHNR, CDR2 FQNEAQ (reference sequence). Written as DNA, the CDR3 is TGTGCCAGCAGCTCCCTGACAGGGGAGGGGCCCCAGCATTTT. Residues: CASSSLTGEGPQHF.

The chain joins TRBV27 to TRBJ1-1; D gene uncertain. Germline CDR1 and CDR2: MNHEY and SMNVEV (reference sequence). Trimming cost V 1 base and J 6 bases, with 12 bases left between them. This CDR3 spans 14 amino acids. Here the CDR3 DNA reads TGTGCCAGCAGTTTATTTCCAGACGCCCCTGAAGCTTTCTTT. This encodes CASSLFPDAPEAFF.

This clonotype was seen only a few times. This chain joins TRBV28 and TRBJ2-1, with TRBD1 matching over 8 bases. The CDR3 totals 15 residues. V lost 7 bases, J lost 5 bases, and 10 bases stayed unmatched. In germline, CDR1 is MDHEN, CDR2 SYDVKM. The CDR3 spells CASTPGGFRNNEQFF. The CDR3 DNA sequence: TGTGCCAGCACCCCAGGGGGCTTCAGAAACAATGAGCAGTTCTTC.

The chain links TRBV7-9 to TRBJ1-4, with D unclear. The CDR3 has 12 residues. Per germline, CDR1 SEHNR and CDR2 FQNEAQ (reference sequence). Trimming left V 5 bases short and J 4 bases short, with 5 bases between. CDR3 region: CASSRGNEKLFF. Here the CDR3 DNA reads TGTGCCAGCAGCCGAGGTAATGAAAAACTGTTTTTT.

The chain couples TRBV7-8 to TRBJ2-1, with 7 bases that match TRBD1. The CDR3 has 12 residues. Germline trimming cut 2 bases from V and 11 bases from J; bases unmatched to any gene: 3. Per germline, CDR1 SGHVS and CDR2 FQNEAQ. Here the CDR3 reads CASSLRQGKQFF. CDR3 DNA: TGTGCCAGCAGCTTACGACAGGGAAAGCAGTTCTTC. The full variable domain, in which reference TRBV7-8 and TRBJ2-1 provide the parts outside the CDR3, is GAGVSQSPRYKVAKRGQDVALRCDPISGHVSLFWYQQALGQGPEFLTYFQNEAQLDKSGLPSDRFFAERPEGSVSTLKIQRTQQEDSAVYLCASSLRQGKQFFGPGTRLTVL.

The chain carries TRBV7-9 and TRBJ1-2, with 10 bases identical to TRBD1. CDR1 and CDR2 from the germline V gene are SEHNR and FQNEAQ (reference sequence). The CDR3 is 16 amino acids. V lost 2 bases and J lost 1; bases outside the gene matches: 4. The CDR3 sequence is CASSLSGTGVNYGYTF. CDR3 DNA sequence: TGTGCCAGCAGCTTATCCGGGACAGGGGTTAACTATGGCTACACCTTC.

This clonotype was recorded a few times. The genes are TRBV5-1 and TRBJ2-1; D may match TRBD1 or TRBD2 (5 bases each). CDR1 is SGHRS, CDR2 YFSETQ, per germline. V gave up 2 bases and J gave up 10 bases, with 13 bases separating them. The CDR3 extends over 13 amino acids. CDR3 amino acids: CASSFLEGREQFF. Written as DNA, the CDR3 is TGCGCCAGCAGCTTCCTCGAGGGGCGCGAGCAGTTCTTC.

The J gene is TRBJ2-3, the V gene TRBV7-3, with 9 bases aligning to TRBD2. Per the germline V gene, CDR1 is SGHTA and CDR2 is FQGTGA. With V trimmed by 2 bases and J by 2 bases, 5 bases remained unmatched. The CDR3 runs to 16 residues. CDR3 bases: TGTGCCAGCAGCTTATTGGGCGGGGGGGCCACAGATACGCAGTATTTT. Amino acid sequence: CASSLLGGGATDTQYF.

This clonotype showed up many times. This chain uses TRBV7-9 with TRBJ2-7; D possibly corresponds to TRBD2 (6 bases). Looked up from germline, CDR1 is SEHNR and CDR2 is FQNEAQ (reference sequence). V shed 5 bases and J shed 0 bases, with 17 bases lying between them. The CDR3 contains 16 residues. CDR3 sequence reads: CASSHILRGTSYEQYF. CDR3 DNA sequence: TGTGCCAGCAGCCACATCCTCCGGGGGACCTCCTACGAGCAGTACTTC. The full variable domain, in which reference TRBV7-9 and TRBJ2-7 provide the parts outside the CDR3, is DTGVSQNPRHKITKRGQNVTFRCDPISEHNRLYWYRQTLGQGPEFLTYFQNEAQLEKSRLLSDRFSAERPKGSFSTLEIQRTEQGDSAMYLCASSHILRGTSYEQYFGPGTRLTVT.

Turning to this clonotype: One end of the junction fails to match germline, which may point to a read error. The chain joins TRBV5-1 to TRBJ2-5, with a tentative D call TRBD2 (6 bases). CDR1 and CDR2 (germline): SGHRS, YFSETQ. There are 15 residues in the CDR3. As DNA, the CDR3 is TGCGCCAGCGGCTTGGCGTCTAGCGTACAAGAGACCCAGTACTTC. It is translated as CASGLASSVQETQYF.

A remark on this clonotype: Just one base apart from a much larger clone, this may be a read error. The chain links TRBV7-2 to TRBJ2-7; TRBD1 agrees at 8 bases. Germline CDR1 reads SGHTA; CDR2 reads FQGNSA. J was trimmed by 0 bases and V by 5 bases; bases with no gene match: 6. The CDR3 runs to 15 residues. CDR3 DNA: TGTGCCAGCAGCCCGGACAGGGCCGGCTCCTACGAGCAGTACTTC. This codes for CASSPDRAGSYEQYF.

A word on this clonotype: At one boundary the junction diverges from the germline segment, which might be a read error. This sequence joins TRBV7-2 and TRBJ1-6, with 10 nucleotides matching TRBD1. The CDR3 extends over 15 amino acids. CDR1 is SGHTA and CDR2 is FQGNSA in the germline V gene. The CDR3 protein is CASSIGTGVGSPPHF. CDR3 DNA: TGTGCCAGCAGCATAGGGACAGGGGTGGGTTCACCCCCCCACTTT.

This clonotype was counted between two and nine times. The genes are TRBV7-2 and TRBJ2-3; 15 bases match TRBD2. The CDR3 loop spans 18 amino acids. Germline V gene data show CDR1 as SGHTA and CDR2 as FQGNSA. After removal of 4 bases from V and 1 base from J, the junction contained 6 bases not matched to a gene. The chain's CDR3 is CASSWGTSGGPRTDTQYF. In nucleotides, the CDR3 is TGTGCCAGCAGCTGGGGGACTAGCGGGGGGCCCCGCACAGATACGCAGTATTTT.

The DNA of the CDR3 is TGTGCCAGCTCACCTCTAGCGGGGCGAGGGTACAATGAGCAGTTCTTC. Translation: CASSPLAGRGYNEQFF. The chain combines TRBV18 with TRBJ2-1, with 9 bases aligning to TRBD2. CDR1 is KGHSH and CDR2 is LQKENI in the germline V gene. Trimming removed 3 bases from V and 4 bases from J; junction bases left unmatched: 7. The CDR3 covers 16 residues.

This clonotype was counted between two and nine times. Mismatch with germline at one junction end may stem from a read error. V usage is TRBV6-2 or TRBV6-3 and J usage is TRBJ2-5; TRBD1 aligns across 9 bases. This CDR3 is 15 amino acids long. CDR1 MNHEY and CDR2 SVGEGT come from the germline V gene. CDR3 nucleotide sequence: TGTGCCAGCAGACCACAGGGGGCAGGAGGAGAGGCCCAGTACTTC. Translated: CASRPQGAGGEAQYF.

This clonotype was recorded many times. The V call is TRBV27, the J call TRBJ2-7; a possible D gene is TRBD1 (6 bases). The V end lost 4 bases, the J end lost 1 base, and 14 bases lay between the germline ends. Germline V CDR1 and CDR2: MNHEY, SMNVEV (reference sequence). This CDR3 spans 15 amino acids. CDR3 nucleotide sequence: TGTGCCAGCAGTTCAATTGGGGACACATCCTACGAGCAGTACTTC. Translation gives CASSSIGDTSYEQYF.

The rearrangement uses TRBV30 and TRBJ2-7; TRBD1 might be the D (5 bases). Germline CDR1 and CDR2: GTSNPN and SVGIG (reference sequence). Trimming took off 0 bases at V and 2 bases at J, with 17 bases between the two ends. The CDR3 has 16 amino acids. The CDR3 loop reads CAWSVRFGQGPYEQYV. DNA for the CDR3: TGTGCCTGGAGTGTGAGATTCGGGCAGGGCCCCTACGAGCAGTACGTC.

This clonotype was counted ten times or more. The genes are TRBV29-1 and TRBJ1-1; TRBD1 might be the D (6 bases). Trimming shortened V by 7 bases and J by 4 bases, and 16 bases separated the two germline ends. The CDR3 is 13 residues long. Germline V gene data show CDR1 as SQVTM and CDR2 as ANQGSEA. The CDR3 protein is CSGSPKGGTEAFF. CDR3 DNA: TGCAGCGGCAGCCCTAAGGGGGGCACTGAAGCTTTCTTT.

A few counts support this clonotype. This CDR3 is CASRSPGQGYGYTF. The CDR3 nucleotides are TGTGCCAGCAGGTCTCCGGGACAGGGCTATGGCTACACCTTC. The chain links TRBV28 to TRBJ1-2, with TRBD1 matching 9 bases. CDR1 is MDHEN, CDR2 SYDVKM, per germline. V was clipped by 6 bases and J by 4 bases; unmatched bases: 6. CDR3 length: 14 amino acids.